This entry lists 9 T cell receptor beta chains sequenced from one sample in a study of blood T cell repertoires in COVID-19. Only in-frame clones appear in the TCRdb table, and some are missing; sequencing was by immunoSEQ multiplex PCR. Here the sample spans approximately 200,000 clones, about 82% being singletons. The sequenced material came from peripheral blood. All receptors come from a woman between 25 and 40 years old with acute or convalescent COVID-19.

V is TRBV6-6 and J is TRBJ1-6, with a possible D match to TRBD1 (6 bases). CDR3 length: 16 residues. Trimming removed 5 bases at V and 12 bases at J, with 23 bases between. Per the germline V gene, CDR1 is MNHNY and CDR2 is SVGAGI (reference sequence). CDR3 amino acids: CASSQTLGGRYGPLHF. CDR3 in DNA: TGTGCCAGCAGTCAGACCCTAGGGGGACGGTATGGACCCCTCCACTTT.

The chain joins TRBV11-2 to TRBJ1-1; no reliable D call. With 7 bases removed from V and 5 bases from J, the gap between germline ends came to 8 bases. The germline V gene has CDR1 SGHAT and CDR2 FQNNGV. This CDR3 contains 11 residues. The CDR3 spells CASTRRTEAFF. In nucleotides, the CDR3 is TGTGCCAGCACCCGTCGGACTGAAGCTTTCTTT.

V gene TRBV4-3 combines with J gene TRBJ2-5; 13 bases agree with TRBD2. Per germline, CDR1 LGHNA and CDR2 YSLEER. The J segment lost 6 bases and the V segment lost 5 bases, leaving 9 bases of the junction unmatched. The CDR3 runs to 16 residues. The CDR3 protein is CASSDRLAGGLKTQYF. Here the CDR3 DNA reads TGCGCCAGCAGCGATCGACTAGCGGGGGGATTAAAGACCCAGTACTTC.

This rearrangement joins TRBV6-5 to TRBJ1-1; no firm D call. The CDR3 contains 14 residues. Trimming pared 3 bases from V and 5 bases from J, leaving 13 bases between. The germline V gene has CDR1 MNHEY and CDR2 SVGAGI. CDR3 sequence: CASSYDGGRTEAFF. The CDR3 DNA reads TGTGCCAGCAGTTATGATGGAGGGCGAACTGAAGCTTTCTTT.

The chain carries TRBV10-2 and TRBJ1-3; D gene uncertain. Germline CDR1 reads WSHSY; CDR2 reads SAAADI. This CDR3 region has 15 residues. V lost 4 bases to trimming and J lost 2 bases, with 12 bases between them. CDR3 coding DNA: TGCGCCAGCAGTGGGAGGGTGGGAACTGGAAACACCATATATTTT. It specifies CASSGRVGTGNTIYF.

The V gene is TRBV3-1 (or the pseudogene TRBV3-2), the J gene TRBJ1-1; the D gene is possibly TRBD1 (5 bases). V shed 1 base and J shed 5 bases, with 11 bases lying between them. The germline gives CDR1 LGHDT, CDR2 YNNKEL (reference sequence). CDR3 length equals 14 residues. The CDR3 region has the DNA TGTGCCAGCAGCCAAGTGGGGCAGAGAACTGAAGCTTTCTTT. The encoded protein is CASSQVGQRTEAFF.

There are a few counts of this clone. The chain is built from TRBV14 and TRBJ1-4; tentatively, D is TRBD1 (5 bases). Germline V gives CDR1 SGHDN, CDR2 FVKESK. This CDR3 spans 15 amino acids. V lost 3 bases, J lost 7 bases, and 15 bases lay in between. The CDR3 nucleotides read TGTGCCAGCAGCCAGTCCCGGACACGGTCTGAAAAACTGTTTTTT. Protein sequence: CASSQSRTRSEKLFF.

The chain joins TRBV29-1 to TRBJ2-5; 15 positions match TRBD2. There are 15 residues in the CDR3. The junction had 5 bases not matched to a gene; V was cut back by 4 bases and J by 5 bases. Per germline, CDR1 SQVTM and CDR2 ANQGSEA. The CDR3 DNA follows: TGCAGCGTTGGGACTAGCGGGAGGGTTCGGGAGACCCAGTACTTC. Its protein is CSVGTSGRVRETQYF.

Only a few counts were recorded for this clone. This chain joins TRBV4-3 and TRBJ1-3, with D maybe TRBD1 (6 bases). CDR3 length: 16 residues. V was pared by 0 bases and J by 4 bases, with 13 bases between. The germline V gene encodes CDR1 LGHNA and CDR2 YSLEER. CDR3 DNA sequence: TGCGCCAGCAGCCAAGATACAGGGAGCTCCGGAAACACCATATATTTT. Its protein product is CASSQDTGSSGNTIYF.